Below are 31 T cell receptor beta chains sequenced from a single sample in a study of T-cell memory formation after mild COVID-19. TCRdb called the 5' RACE reads again in MiXCR, with one record for every CDR3 protein. The data show fewer than 650,000 distinct CDR3 sequences, with 15% to 20% seen just once and around 8.1% held by the top ten. Sequencing was carried out using PBMCs or a T cell subset sorted from them (not recorded which). The receptors derive from an adult woman who had mild COVID-19 (a few samples of this study predate the infection). Cell type and time point are not known.

This clonotype has just a few counts. J is TRBJ1-4 and V is TRBV5-1; D not resolved. CDR1 and CDR2 from the germline V gene are SGHRS and YFSETQ. This CDR3 has 13 residues. With 3 bases removed from V and 5 bases from J, the gap between germline ends came to 8 bases. The CDR3 protein is CASSWGRNEKLFF. The DNA of the CDR3 is TGCGCCAGCAGCTGGGGTAGAAATGAAAAACTGTTTTTT.

This clonotype occurred many times. The chain is built from TRBV12-3 or TRBV12-4 and TRBJ2-5; 10 positions match TRBD2. V shed 5 bases, J shed 5 bases, and the junction held 8 bases outside the gene matches. The CDR3 is made up of 15 amino acids. The CDR3 DNA follows: TGTGCCAGCAGTCTCCCGGGACTAGCGACGGAGACCCAGTACTTC. Amino acids: CASSLPGLATETQYF.

This clonotype has more than one count but fewer than ten. This chain connects TRBV11-2 to TRBJ2-7; 9 nucleotides line up with TRBD2. The germline CDR1 and CDR2 sequences are SGHAT and FQNNGV. The CDR3 length is 16 residues. V lost 5 bases, J lost 4 bases, and 12 bases stayed unmatched. The CDR3 nucleotides are TGTGCCAGCAGCCTACTTCTAGCGGGGCATCGTTACGAGCAGTACTTC. Residues: CASSLLLAGHRYEQYF.

This clonotype was found a few times. The genes are TRBV19 and TRBJ2-1, with a weak D call TRBD1 (6 bases). The germline V gene encodes CDR1 LNHDA and CDR2 SQIVND (reference sequence). The CDR3 sequence is 17 residues long. Trimming took off 4 bases at V and 0 bases at J, with 16 bases between the two ends. DNA of the CDR3: TGTGCCAGTAGTAATCACAGGGCAAGATTCTCCTACAATGAGCAGTTCTTC. It codes for CASSNHRARFSYNEQFF.

There are a few counts of this clonotype. The chain couples TRBV6-6 to TRBJ1-6; 9 bases align to TRBD1. The CDR3 has 16 residues. Germline-derived CDR1 and CDR2 are MNHNY and SVGAGI (reference sequence). The V and J ends lost 6 bases and 9 bases, in that order; junction bases with no gene match: 12. In DNA, the CDR3 is TGTGCCAGCAGGTCTGCTCAACAGGGGGCTAGTTCACCCCTCCACTTT. Its translation is CASRSAQQGASSPLHF.

V is TRBV4-1 and J is TRBJ2-5, with 9 positions matching TRBD2. Per germline, CDR1 MGHRA and CDR2 YSYEKL. This CDR3 spans 14 amino acids. J lost 5 bases, V lost 1 base, and 2 bases had no gene match. The CDR3, as DNA: TGCGCCAGCAGCCAAGTGGGACTAGCTGAGACCCAGTACTTC. Protein sequence: CASSQVGLAETQYF.

The chain combines TRBV12-3 or TRBV12-4 with TRBJ2-3; 10 nucleotides match TRBD2. With 7 bases clipped from V and 5 bases from J, the junction kept 6 bases outside the gene matches. The CDR3 sequence is 14 residues long. The CDR3 protein is CASNPSGRGDTQYF. The CDR3 nucleotides read TGTGCCAGCAATCCTAGCGGGAGAGGAGATACGCAGTATTTT.

The gene calls are TRBV6-5 and TRBJ2-5; tentative D call: TRBD2 (5 bases). Deletions cut 2 bases from V and 5 bases from J, with 15 bases between. Germline lookup yields CDR1 MNHEY and CDR2 SVGAGI. The CDR3 length is 15 residues. CDR3 sequence: CASSYAGISRETQYF. The DNA for the CDR3 is TGTGCCAGCAGTTACGCCGGGATTTCAAGGGAGACCCAGTACTTC.

This clonotype was counted a few times. This chain uses TRBV27 with TRBJ1-4; D uncertain. Trimming removed 5 bases at V and 4 bases at J, with 11 bases between. This CDR3 is 14 amino acids long. Looked up from germline, CDR1 is MNHEY and CDR2 is SMNVEV (reference sequence). The DNA of the CDR3 is TGTGCCAGCAGTCAACCTTGGGGTAATGAAAAACTGTTTTTT. Encoded protein: CASSQPWGNEKLFF.

This chain joins TRBV20-1 and TRBJ1-1, with 10 bases fitting TRBD1. The CDR3 has 19 residues. V gave up 1 base and J gave up 0 bases; unmatched junction bases: 14. Germline V gene data show CDR1 as DFQATT and CDR2 as SNEGSKA (reference sequence). DNA of the CDR3: TGCAGTGCTAGAGGGTATTCCGTCGGGACAGGGGAGGTGAACACTGAAGCTTTCTTT. Its protein is CSARGYSVGTGEVNTEAFF.

This clonotype was seen more than once but under ten times. This chain uses TRBV10-3 with TRBJ1-5; the D is unclear. Germline V gives CDR1 ENHRY, CDR2 SYGVKD. CDR3 length: 15 amino acids. The germline V and J ends were trimmed by 3 bases and 0 bases, with 9 bases remaining between them. The CDR3 protein is CAISDEGYSNQPQHF. The CDR3 nucleotides are TGTGCCATCAGTGATGAAGGCTATAGCAATCAGCCCCAGCATTTT.

The chain combines TRBV29-1 with TRBJ2-2; TRBD1 matches at 9 bases. The CDR3 sequence is 13 residues long. Trimming at V came to 6 bases and at J to 7 bases, leaving 6 bases not matched to a gene. Germline CDR1 and CDR2: SQVTM and ANQGSEA. CDR3 amino acids: CSVRDRVVGELFF. CDR3 nucleotides: TGCAGCGTGAGGGACAGGGTGGTCGGGGAGCTGTTTTTT.

This clonotype was recorded a few times. The chain couples TRBV20-1 to TRBJ1-2; D is possibly TRBD1 (6 bases). The germline V gene has CDR1 DFQATT and CDR2 SNEGSKA (reference sequence). The CDR3 sequence is 11 residues long. V lost 6 bases, J lost 6 bases, and 11 bases lay in between. In DNA form, the CDR3 reads TGCAGTGCCACGGACAGTGATGGCTACACCTTC. Its translation is CSATDSDGYTF.

This clonotype was seen a handful of times. This chain uses TRBV12-3 or TRBV12-4 with TRBJ1-3; D is ambiguous. CDR3 length equals 16 residues. V lost 6 bases and J 8 bases, leaving 23 bases between the germline ends. This CDR3 is CASRPTFAASADTIYF. CDR3 coding DNA: TGTGCCAGCAGACCCACCTTTGCGGCAAGTGCTGACACCATATATTTT.

This clonotype was seen many times. The chain recombines TRBV7-6 with TRBJ2-5; D may be TRBD2 (6 bases). This CDR3 spans 16 amino acids. Per germline, CDR1 SGHVS and CDR2 FNYEAQ. The V end lost 1 base, the J end lost 4 bases, and 16 bases lay between the germline ends. The DNA of the CDR3 is TGTGCCAGCAGCTTAGACCCCGGGAGTCAGCTAGAGACCCAGTACTTC. It encodes CASSLDPGSQLETQYF.

The chain's CDR3 is CASSEQSYNEQFF. The CDR3 DNA sequence: TGTGCCAGCAGTGAACAGTCCTACAATGAGCAGTTCTTC. V and J are TRBV2 and TRBJ2-1, with unresolved D. The V and J ends lost 2 bases and 1 base respectively, with 3 bases between them. The CDR3 totals 13 residues. Germline CDR1 reads SNHLY; CDR2 reads FYNNEI.

The CDR3 DNA follows: TGCGCCAGCAGCTTACAGGACCTCTCTGGAAACACCATATATTTT. This encodes CASSLQDLSGNTIYF. V and J are TRBV5-1 and TRBJ1-3; D possibly corresponds to TRBD1 (5 bases). The CDR3 extends over 15 amino acids. The V gene lost 2 bases and the J gene lost 0 bases, with 9 bases spanning the gap. Germline V gene data show CDR1 as SGHRS and CDR2 as YFSETQ.

The table lists this clonotype with a few counts. The chain is built from TRBV11-2 and TRBJ2-1; 10 bases align to TRBD2. In germline, CDR1 is SGHAT, CDR2 FQNNGV. CDR3 length equals 16 residues. Trimming removed 8 bases from V and 10 bases from J; junction bases left unmatched: 17. The CDR3 region is CASRPLAGGGAREQFF. The DNA of the CDR3 is TGTGCCAGCCGGCCGTTAGCGGGGGGCGGGGCACGGGAGCAGTTCTTC.

This clonotype was seen a handful of times. This chain links TRBV20-1 with TRBJ2-2, with TRBD2 matching over 9 bases. This CDR3 is 13 amino acids long. The germline CDR1 and CDR2 sequences are DFQATT and SNEGSKA (reference sequence). V dropped 5 bases and J dropped 4; count of bases not matched to a gene: 2. Here the CDR3 DNA reads TGCAGTGCTGTAGCGGGGGTCACCGGGGAGCTGTTTTTT. Translating it yields CSAVAGVTGELFF.

Many counts were recorded for this clonotype. The genes are TRBV6-5 and TRBJ2-7; 7 nucleotides line up with TRBD1. This CDR3 is built from 16 residues. Trimming removed 1 base from V and 5 bases from J; junction bases left unmatched: 11. Germline V gene sequence: CDR1 MNHEY, CDR2 SVGAGI. CDR3 loop: CASSYFLPTGLHEQYF. CDR3 in DNA: TGTGCCAGCAGTTACTTTCTTCCGACAGGGCTTCACGAGCAGTACTTC.

This clonotype was found a few times. V usage is TRBV6-5 and J usage is TRBJ1-3; possibly TRBD1 for D (5 bases). Germline V gene sequence: CDR1 MNHEY, CDR2 SVGAGI. CDR3 length equals 16 residues. Trimming removed 4 bases from V and 4 bases from J, with 17 bases in between. CDR3 residues: CASSSGHSGRGNTIYF. CDR3 coding DNA: TGTGCCAGCAGTTCAGGGCATTCGGGGCGCGGAAACACCATATATTTT.

The V gene is TRBV5-1, the J gene TRBJ1-2, with D unresolved. This CDR3 spans 14 amino acids. The V gene's germline CDR1 is SGHRS and CDR2 YFSETQ. The V end lost 1 base, the J end lost 0 bases, and 7 bases lay between the germline ends. The CDR3 here is CASSLNAANYGYTF. The DNA for the CDR3 is TGCGCCAGCAGCTTGAATGCCGCTAACTATGGCTACACCTTC.

This clonotype has just a few counts. This chain links TRBV29-1 with TRBJ2-5; D is possibly TRBD1 (6 bases). The CDR3 covers 12 residues. Germline CDR1 reads SQVTM; CDR2 reads ANQGSEA. The V gene lost 5 bases and the J gene lost 5 bases, with 12 bases spanning the gap. The CDR3 is CSVSRGRETQYF. The CDR3 nucleotides read TGCAGCGTTTCCAGGGGTAGGGAGACCCAGTACTTC.

J is TRBJ1-6 and V is TRBV6-5; D is possibly TRBD1 (5 bases). This CDR3 has 14 residues. V dropped 2 bases and J dropped 7 bases, with 9 bases sitting between them. CDR1 is MNHEY, CDR2 SVGAGI, per germline. This CDR3 is CASSYPQANSPLHF. Written as DNA, the CDR3 is TGTGCCAGCAGTTACCCACAGGCAAATTCACCCCTCCACTTT.

The rearrangement joins TRBV16 to TRBJ2-1; the D is unclear. V was pared by 6 bases and J by 8 bases, with 17 bases between. Per germline, CDR1 KGHSY and CDR2 FQNENV. The CDR3 contains 14 residues. The CDR3 reads CASSESGSPDEQFF. Written as DNA, the CDR3 is TGTGCCAGCAGTGAATCGGGCAGTCCCGATGAGCAGTTCTTC.

The rearrangement joins TRBV3-1 to TRBJ1-3; 7 nucleotides line up with TRBD1. After removal of 4 bases from V and 4 bases from J, the junction contained 16 bases not matched to a gene. The CDR3 is 18 amino acids. Germline V gives CDR1 LGHDT, CDR2 YNNKEL (reference sequence). The CDR3 reads CASSPPTGTAVSGNTIYF. The CDR3 nucleotides read TGTGCCAGCAGCCCACCGACCGGGACAGCGGTGTCCGGAAACACCATATATTTT.

This rearrangement joins TRBV9 to TRBJ2-5, with unresolved D. Germline V gene lookup returns CDR1 SGDLS and CDR2 YYNGEE. The CDR3 loop spans 16 amino acids. V was shortened by 0 bases and J by 2 bases, with 14 bases between the two germline ends. The CDR3 bases are TGTGCCAGCAGCGTAGGTCAGCCCACTACTCAAGAGACCCAGTACTTC. It yields the protein CASSVGQPTTQETQYF.

The chain links TRBV20-1 to TRBJ2-1; either TRBD1 or TRBD2 may supply D (6 bases each). Germline V gene sequence: CDR1 DFQATT, CDR2 SNEGSKA (reference sequence). Trimming shortened V by 5 bases and J by 5 bases, and 10 bases separated the two germline ends. This CDR3 comprises 12 residues. The DNA for the CDR3 is TGCAGTGCTTCGGAGGGGGACAATGAGCAGTTCTTC. This encodes CSASEGDNEQFF.

In its sample, this clonotype was seen a few times. The gene calls are TRBV5-4 and TRBJ2-3; D is possibly TRBD2 (5 bases). This CDR3 has 15 residues. V dropped 2 bases and J dropped 2 bases, with 12 bases sitting between them. The germline V gene has CDR1 SGHNT and CDR2 YYREEE (reference sequence). CDR3 DNA sequence: TGTGCCAGCAGCTTTGTTTACGGGGACACAGATACGCAGTATTTT. It encodes CASSFVYGDTDTQYF.

This clonotype appeared a few times. The rearrangement joins TRBV20-1 to TRBJ2-1; tentative D call: TRBD1 (5 bases). The length of the CDR3 is 14 residues. Germline V gives CDR1 DFQATT, CDR2 SNEGSKA (reference sequence). V lost 0 bases and J lost 0, with 6 bases in between. This CDR3 is CSARDDSSYNEQFF. DNA of the CDR3: TGCAGTGCTAGAGATGACAGCTCCTACAATGAGCAGTTCTTC.

The rearrangement uses TRBV23-1 and TRBJ1-1; D unclear. TRBV23-1 is reported as an ORF; its role is uncertain. Trimming took off 7 bases at V and 1 base at J, with 19 bases between the two ends. There are 16 residues in the CDR3. CDR3 in DNA: TGCGCCAGCAAACCCTCCTCGGGGTCCCCGAACACTGAAGCTTTCTTT. Translating gives CASKPSSGSPNTEAFF.